A selection of T cell receptor beta chains follows, all from one sample in a study of blood T cell repertoires in COVID-19. The assay was immunoSEQ multiplex PCR, and TCRdb's table has in-frame clones only and misses some. The sample has some 200,000 clones; roughly 80% are singletons. Sequenced sample: PBMCs or T cells enriched from blood (not recorded which). The source of these receptors is a man aged 40-55 years who had recovered from COVID-19. Both conserved end residues are part of each CDR3. The order of the fields is V gene, J gene, clone size, D gene, CDR3 DNA, CDR3 protein. D genes are given only for firm matches. Size is omitted from some rows. Given values are once, few, many or a class for expanded clones.

TRBV7-3	TRBJ2-5	NA	NA	TGTGCCAGCAGCTTAATGGGCGGGAACCAAGAGACCCAGTACTTC	CASSLMGGNQETQYF
TRBV11-2	TRBJ2-1	few	TRBD2	TGTGCCAGCACCCCGACTAGCGTCGTTTACAATGAGCAGTTCTTC	CASTPTSVVYNEQFF
TRBV30	TRBJ1-4	NA	NA	TGTGCCTGGAGTCTTGGAGGTGTTGAAAAACTGTTTTTT	CAWSLGGVEKLFF
TRBV11-2	TRBJ2-5	NA	NA	TGTGCCAGCAGCTTGGACATCCAAGAGACCCAGTACTTC	CASSLDIQETQYF
TRBV29-1	TRBJ2-2	NA	TRBD2	TGCAGCGTCGAGGGGCGGGGAGGGGGGGAGCTGTTTTTT	CSVEGRGGGELFF
TRBV19	TRBJ2-6	once	NA	TGTGCCAGTTCCTCAGTATCTGGGGCCAACGTCCTGACTTTC	CASSSVSGANVLTF
TRBV7-2	TRBJ1-3	once	TRBD1	TGTGCCAGCAGCTTAGATGGTCAGGGGGACACCATATATTTT	CASSLDGQGDTIYF
TRBV5-4	TRBJ1-2	NA	NA	TGTGCCAGCAGCTTATCAGGGAACTCTAACTATGGCTACACCTTC	CASSLSGNSNYGYTF
TRBV25-1	TRBJ1-2	NA	NA	TGTGCCAGCAGTGAACGTTCCAGGCTTTCTGGCTACACCTTC	CASSERSRLSGYTF
TRBV18	TRBJ2-5	NA	NA	TGTGCCAGCTCACTTTGGACAGTCCAAGAGACCCAGTACTTC	CASSLWTVQETQYF
TRBV11-3	TRBJ2-2	NA	TRBD2	TGTGCCAGCAGCTTAGGGGGACTAGCGGCCTTTGGAGACACCGGGGAGCTGTTTTTT	CASSLGGLAAFGDTGELFF
TRBV9	TRBJ1-1	NA	TRBD1	TGTGCCAGCAGCACTGGACAGGAAATGAACACTGAAGCTTTCTTT	CASSTGQEMNTEAFF
TRBV6-4	TRBJ2-1	NA	NA	TGTGCCAGCAGTGACTCGTTCTACAGCTCCTACAATGAGCAGTTCTTC	CASSDSFYSSYNEQFF
TRBV6-5	TRBJ2-7	NA	NA	TGTGCCAGCAGTCGTTCCCATAGAGATAATCACGAGCAGTACTTC	CASSRSHRDNHEQYF
TRBV7-3	TRBJ2-5	NA	NA	TGTGCCAGCAGCTTAACGGATGCCGGGGAGACCCAGTACTTC	CASSLTDAGETQYF
TRBV5-6	TRBJ2-1	NA	NA	TGTGCCAGCAGCTTGCTCCAGAATGAGCAGTTCTTC	CASSLLQNEQFF
TRBV5-4	TRBJ2-3	NA	NA	TGTGCCAGCAGCTTGGTGTCGGGAACTACAGATACGCAGTATTTT	CASSLVSGTTDTQYF
TRBV5-3	TRBJ2-2	once	TRBD2	TGTGCCAGAAGCCCCTTTGACGGGAGGGCGAACACCGGGGAGCTGTTTTTT	CARSPFDGRANTGELFF
TRBV19	TRBJ1-5	NA	TRBD1	TGTGCCAGTAGTATAGGGTGGGGGCTGACAGGGGAGAGTCAGCCCCAGCATTTT	CASSIGWGLTGESQPQHF
TRBV7-9	TRBJ1-2	NA	NA	TGTGCCAGCAGCTTCTTGTGGCGGATGCCCTTC	CASSFLWRMPF
TRBV14	TRBJ2-2	NA	NA	TGTGCCAGCAGCCTGATGACTAGGACCGGGGAGCTGTTTTTT	CASSLMTRTGELFF